Presented here are 6 T cell receptor beta chains from one specimen sequenced in a study of blood T cell repertoires in COVID-19. TCRdb's table, derived via immunoSEQ multiplex PCR, lists solely in-frame clones and lacks some. Found here are roughly 90,000 clones, around four fifths of them singletons; the top ten hold roughly 2.1%. The source material was peripheral blood. The receptors were sampled from a woman aged 70-85 years with acute or convalescent COVID-19.

For this clone: Compared with germline, one end of the junction differs, possibly owing to a read error. The chain links TRBV10-1 to TRBJ1-3; D is possibly TRBD1 (5 bases). The CDR3 is made up of 13 amino acids. CDR1 is WNHNN, CDR2 SYGVQD, per germline (reference sequence). The CDR3 loop is CASTEGSGNTIYF. The CDR3 DNA sequence: TGCGCCAGCACTGAGGGGAGCGGAAACACCATATATTTT.

CDR3 sequence: CASSEANSLNTEAFF. In DNA form, the CDR3 reads TGTGCCAGCAGTGAAGCGAACAGTTTGAACACTGAAGCTTTCTTT. This chain connects TRBV6-1 to TRBJ1-1; D is ambiguous. The germline V and J ends were trimmed by 0 bases and 0 bases, with 8 bases remaining between them. The CDR3 contains 15 residues. Germline loops: CDR1 MNHNS, CDR2 SASEGT.

The V call is TRBV2, the J call TRBJ1-1; D may be TRBD1 (5 bases). The V gene's germline CDR1 is SNHLY and CDR2 FYNNEI. V was clipped by 8 bases and J by 0 bases, with 13 bases between them. The CDR3 consists of 14 residues. The CDR3 is CASAKGLLNTEAFF. CDR3 DNA: TGTGCCAGCGCCAAGGGGCTACTGAACACTGAAGCTTTCTTT.

The chain joins TRBV11-3 to TRBJ2-7; maybe TRBD2 (6 bases). The germline V gene has CDR1 SGHNT and CDR2 YENEEA. CDR3 length: 14 residues. V lost 5 bases, J lost 1 base, and 12 bases lay in between. The CDR3 region has the DNA TGTGCCAGCAGCCCCGGGGGAGGTTCCTACGAGCAGTACTTC. Translating gives CASSPGGGSYEQYF.

V usage is TRBV11-2 and J usage is TRBJ1-2; D remains unclear. The CDR3 extends over 13 amino acids. Per germline, CDR1 SGHAT and CDR2 FQNNGV. Trimming took 6 bases from V and 3 from J, leaving 11 bases between them. As DNA, the CDR3 is TGTGCCAGCAGGTTGAACCTAGACTATGGCTACACCTTC. Translated, it gives CASRLNLDYGYTF.

The gene calls are TRBV18 and TRBJ2-3; D possibly corresponds to TRBD2 (6 bases). V gave up 6 bases and J gave up 4 bases, with 17 bases separating them. Germline lookup yields CDR1 KGHSH and CDR2 LQKENI. This CDR3 is 15 amino acids long. The chain's CDR3 is CASSITSPGADTQYF. In DNA, the CDR3 is TGTGCCAGCTCCATTACGAGCCCGGGGGCAGATACGCAGTATTTT.